The rows below give T cell receptor beta chains drawn from one sample of a study of long-term antiretroviral therapy in people with HIV. The method was immunoSEQ multiplex PCR; TCRdb's version includes in-frame clones alone and lacks a portion of them. This sample carries 19,000 or so clones, roughly four fifths of them seen once, and the ten largest clones take 6.9%. The source material was unsorted PBMCs, sampled 2.2 years after starting antiretroviral therapy. The receptors were sampled from a man aged 50 or older with HIV. The CDR3 runs from the conserved cysteine through the conserved F or W. The order of the fields is V gene, clone size, J gene, D gene, CDR3 DNA, CDR3 protein. A D gene is named only where the DNA matches it firmly. Clone size is shown for a subset of rows, as once, few, many or a class of expanded clone.

TRBV7-9	few	TRBJ1-2	-	TGTGCCAGCAGCTTAGAGGGTCGGAGAGGGCGGGGCTACACCTTC	CASSLEGRRGRGYTF
TRBV28	-	TRBJ2-5	-	TGTGCCAGCATCACGGGACCATGGGGAGAGACCCAGTACTTC	CASITGPWGETQYF
TRBV7-2	-	TRBJ2-7	TRBD2	TGTGCCAGCAGCCCGACAGCGGGAGGGTGGTACGAGCAGTACTTC	CASSPTAGGWYEQYF
TRBV7-9	-	TRBJ2-7	-	TGTGCCAGCAGCTTAGGAAACGAGCAGTACTTC	CASSLGNEQYF
TRBV28	once	TRBJ2-1	TRBD2	TGTGCCAGCAGTTCATACAAGCGGGGGGGCCTCGACAATGAGCAGTTCTTC	CASSSYKRGGLDNEQFF
TRBV7-3	-	TRBJ2-3	TRBD2	TGTGCCAGCAGCCTCATAGCGGGCGAGGATACGCAGTATTTT	CASSLIAGEDTQYF
TRBV28	-	TRBJ2-1	-	TGTGCCAGCAAACTAACCGGAGGGTATTACAATGAGCAGTTCTTC	CASKLTGGYYNEQFF
TRBV5-5	-	TRBJ2-5	-	TGTGCCAGCAGCTTGCCCCCAGGAGAGACCCAGTACTTC	CASSLPPGETQYF
TRBV14	-	TRBJ1-2	-	TGTGCCAGCAGCCTTGGACAGTCCTACTATGGCTACACCTTC	CASSLGQSYYGYTF
TRBV11-2	-	TRBJ1-2	-	TGTGCCAGCAGCCGTGACCAGAAGCACACCTTC	CASSRDQKHTF
TRBV11-2	-	TRBJ2-5	-	TGTGCCAGCAGTACGCGGGCTTCCCAAGAGACCCAGTACTTC	CASSTRASQETQYF
TRBV27	-	TRBJ1-6	TRBD1	TGTGCCAGCAGTTGGGGACAGGGTAATTCACCCCTCCACTTT	CASSWGQGNSPLHF
TRBV7-2	-	TRBJ1-2	TRBD1	TGTGCCAGCAGCCCCACGAACTGGGACAGGGACTATGGCTACACCTTC	CASSPTNWDRDYGYTF
TRBV7-2	-	TRBJ2-1	-	TGTGCCAGCAGCTTGCCGACAGGAATATACAATGAGCAGTTCTTC	CASSLPTGIYNEQFF
TRBV5-6	few	TRBJ2-7	-	TGTGCCAGCAGCTTGGAAACCCATTACGAGCAGTACTTC	CASSLETHYEQYF
TRBV11-1	once	TRBJ2-2	-	TGTGCCAGCAGCTTAGGAGTACTCCCCGGGGAGCTGTTTTTT	CASSLGVLPGELFF
TRBV28	-	TRBJ2-3	-	TGTGCCAGCAGCTCCCCTAACTCGGATACGCAGTATTTT	CASSSPNSDTQYF
TRBV28	-	TRBJ1-2	-	TGTGCCAGCAGCCTCACGCAGACACCTAACTATGGCTACACCTTC	CASSLTQTPNYGYTF
TRBV5-1	-	TRBJ2-1	-	TGCGCCAGCAGCCCTGACGTGACTAGAAGGTACAATGAGCAGTTCTTC	CASSPDVTRRYNEQFF
TRBV4-3	-	TRBJ2-6	-	TGCGCCAGCAGCCAAGATCATCCAGGCGTTTACTCTGGGGCCAACGTCCTGACTTTC	CASSQDHPGVYSGANVLTF
TRBV14	-	TRBJ2-3	-	TGTGCCAGCAGGGATACAGGGACAGATACGCAGTATTTT	CASRDTGTDTQYF
TRBV5-1	-	TRBJ2-1	TRBD2	TGCGCCAGCAGCCCCGGGACTACCTACAATGAGCAGTTCTTC	CASSPGTTYNEQFF
TRBV9	-	TRBJ2-2	-	TGTGCCAGCAGCGCAGGCGGTCGGGAGCTGTTTTTT	CASSAGGRELFF
TRBV4-1	-	TRBJ1-5	-	TGCGCCAGCAGCCAAGTATGGCAGGGAACTAATCAGCCCCAGCATTTT	CASSQVWQGTNQPQHF
TRBV7-9	-	TRBJ1-1	-	TGTGCCAGCAGCCGAACAGGGAAGGAAGCTTTCTTT	CASSRTGKEAFF
TRBV14	-	TRBJ2-7	-	TGTGCCAGCAGCCAAGATGCCGGTGGGGTAGGGCCTTACGAGCAGTACTTC	CASSQDAGGVGPYEQYF
TRBV7-6	-	TRBJ1-6	-	TGTGCCAGCAGCTTATCGGGTAGTAATTCACCCCTCCACTTT	CASSLSGSNSPLHF
TRBV19	-	TRBJ2-7	TRBD1	TGTGCCAGTAGTATTCAGGACAGGGCCTACGAGCAGTACTTC	CASSIQDRAYEQYF
TRBV7-9	-	TRBJ2-7	TRBD1	TGCGCCAGCAGCCAGGGGGCCGGGCCCCAGTACTTC	CASSQGAGPQYF
TRBV28	-	TRBJ2-1	TRBD2	TGTGCCAGCAGTTTCGAGGAACTAGCGGGTAATGAGCAGTTCTTC	CASSFEELAGNEQFF
TRBV12-5	-	TRBJ2-7	TRBD2	TGTGCTAGTGGATCCGCAGCGGGGGGGCCCTTTGAGCAGTACTTC	CASGSAAGGPFEQYF
TRBV5-6	-	TRBJ1-1	-	TGTGCCAGCAGTTCCGGGACAAGTTACACTGAAGCTTTCTTT	CASSSGTSYTEAFF
TRBV7-9	-	TRBJ1-3	-	TGTGCCAGCAGCTTACCCCAGCAGTCTGGAAACACCATATATTTT	CASSLPQQSGNTIYF
TRBV7-2	-	TRBJ1-2	TRBD1	TGTGCCAGCAGCCGTAGACAGGGGGCGGGGGGCTACACCTTC	CASSRRQGAGGYTF
TRBV6-5	-	TRBJ2-1	-	TGTGCCAGCAGGATTAGGGCCCCCTACAATGAGCAGTTCTTC	CASRIRAPYNEQFF
TRBV18	-	TRBJ2-5	TRBD1	TGTGCCAGCTCGGCGACAGGGTTAGAGACCCAGTACTTC	CASSATGLETQYF
TRBV4-3	-	TRBJ2-3	-	TGCGCCAGCAGCCAAGAAGGGGGCGCTAGCGACACAGATACGCAGTATTTT	CASSQEGGASDTDTQYF
TRBV6-5	-	TRBJ2-5	-	TGTGCCAGCAGTTCATTCAGGGGAAAGACCCAGTACTTC	CASSSFRGKTQYF
TRBV7-8	-	TRBJ1-1	TRBD1	TGTGCCAGCACCCCGACAGGGAGGGAGAACACTGAAGCTTTCTTT	CASTPTGRENTEAFF
TRBV28	-	TRBJ1-3	-	TGTGCCAGCAGTCCATCCTTGAACACCATATATTTT	CASSPSLNTIYF
TRBV11-2	-	TRBJ2-2	TRBD2	TGTGCCAGCAGCGGTACGGGGGGAAACACCGGGGAGCTGTTTTTT	CASSGTGGNTGELFF
TRBV5-1	-	TRBJ2-3	TRBD2	TGCGCCAGCAGCTGGCCGGGGGGGCAAGGTTATTCGGATACGCAGTATTTT	CASSWPGGQGYSDTQYF
TRBV27	-	TRBJ2-7	-	TGTGCCAGCAGTTTAAGATGTCTTCCCCTCGTTTCGGGGGAGCAGTACTTC	CASSLRCLPLVSGEQYF
TRBV2	once	TRBJ2-7	-	TGTGCCAGCAGTGACGTCACCGGGACTCAAAGAACCTACGAGCAGTACTTC	CASSDVTGTQRTYEQYF
TRBV9	-	TRBJ2-2	-	TGTGCCAGCAGCGTAGGTCGGGCAGCAACCGGGGAGCTGTTTTTT	CASSVGRAATGELFF
TRBV5-1	-	TRBJ2-7	-	TGCGCCAGCACGGGGGGCCTATACGAGCAGTACTTC	CASTGGLYEQYF
TRBV29-1	-	TRBJ1-2	-	TGCAGCGTTGTGGGTGGCTATGGCTACACCTTC	CSVVGGYGYTF
TRBV14	-	TRBJ2-3	-	TGTGCCAGCAGCCCCCCGGGGGGACATCTCACAGATACGCAGTATTTT	CASSPPGGHLTDTQYF
TRBV6-5	once	TRBJ1-3	-	TGTGCCAGCAGTTCGACCTATACAGCCTCTGGAAACACCATATATTTT	CASSSTYTASGNTIYF
TRBV4-3	-	TRBJ2-7	-	TGCGCCAGCAGCCTAGATGGGGGTGTCGAGCAGTACTTC	CASSLDGGVEQYF
TRBV28	once	TRBJ2-7	-	TGTGCCAGCAGCCCACACACCTACGAGCAGTACTTC	CASSPHTYEQYF
TRBV5-5	-	TRBJ2-7	-	TGTGCCAGCAGCTCAGGGGGGAAGTACGAGCAGTACTTC	CASSSGGKYEQYF
TRBV27	-	TRBJ1-5	TRBD1	TGTGCCAGCAGTTCGGCCAGGGGGCAGGAGGGGAGTGGCAATCAGCCCCAGCATTTT	CASSSARGQEGSGNQPQHF
TRBV5-6	-	TRBJ1-5	-	TGTGCCAGCAGCTTGATGAGTGGTCAGCCCCAGCATTTT	CASSLMSGQPQHF
TRBV18	-	TRBJ2-7	-	TGTGCCAGCTCACCATCCTCGCCATACGAGCAGTACTTC	CASSPSSPYEQYF
TRBV30	-	TRBJ1-4	-	TGTGCCTGGGGGGGGACAACTAATGAAAAACTGTTTTTT	CAWGGTTNEKLFF